Given below is one T cell receptor (beta chain) in context. The target antigen is unknown. The CDR3 spans 13 residues. The junction had 3 bases not matched to a gene; V was cut back by 5 bases and J by 5 bases. Germline assignment: CDR1 MDHEN and CDR2 SYDVKM. Every patient underwent thyroid surgery untreated. These data are taken from a study of metastatic and nonmetastatic thyroid tumors. The study's findings and limits: As reported, TCR beta diversity in blood and tumor was significantly higher in malignant thyroid tumors than in benign nodules.

Original processing notes: Built for papillary thyroid cancer, a distant-metastasis classifier drew on CDR3 differences across clinicopathological groups. TCRdb reassembled clones from the PCR reads with MiXCR. The V and J calls and clone size come from TCRdb's table, not from the authors' own analysis. The table includes about 38,000 clones, about 45% detected once. This chain uses TRBV28 with TRBJ2-5; TRBD1 agrees at 9 bases. This clonotype was obtained from a male donor with papillary thyroid cancer or a benign thyroid nodule (not recorded which). Some clones in this sample may be carry-over from other donors' samples. Sequenced sample: tumor tissue. The chain's CDR3 is CASSGQGRETQYF. The CDR3 coding sequence is TGTGCCAGCAGTGGACAGGGGAGGGAGACCCAGTACTTC.